These T cell receptor beta chains were read from a single sample in a study of cytomegalovirus exposure and HLA in healthy donors. Here immunoSEQ multiplex PCR was the method, and the copy in TCRdb shows in-frame clones only, minus some. The sample shows approximately 200,000 clones, roughly 84% of them seen only once. The sample taken for sequencing was PBMCs. These receptors all stem from a boy aged 5-17 years in good health and CMV-seronegative. Both conserved end residues are part of each CDR3. Fields, in order: D gene, V gene, J gene, clone size, CDR3 protein, CDR3 DNA. D genes are given only for firm matches. Not all rows give a size; the values are once, few, many and, for expanded clones, a class.

d_call: TRBD2
v_call: TRBV6-6
j_call: TRBJ2-3
clone_size: -
cdr3_aa: CASSTLAGDLTDTQYF
cdr3_nt: TGTGCCAGCAGTACACTAGCGGGAGACCTCACAGATACGCAGTATTTT

d_call: -
v_call: TRBV4-3
j_call: TRBJ2-2
clone_size: few
cdr3_aa: CASSQGSNTGELFF
cdr3_nt: TGCGCCAGCAGCCAAGGCAGTAACACCGGGGAGCTGTTTTTT

d_call: -
v_call: TRBV7-9
j_call: TRBJ1-1
clone_size: few
cdr3_aa: CASSSGLLNTEAFF
cdr3_nt: TGTGCCAGCAGCTCGGGACTCCTGAACACTGAAGCTTTCTTT

d_call: -
v_call: TRBV19
j_call: TRBJ1-1
clone_size: once
cdr3_aa: CASSREVGAEAFF
cdr3_nt: TGTGCCAGTAGTAGGGAGGTAGGGGCTGAAGCTTTCTTT

d_call: TRBD1
v_call: TRBV7-3
j_call: TRBJ1-3
clone_size: -
cdr3_aa: CASSLQGVNSGNTIYF
cdr3_nt: TGTGCCAGCAGCTTACAGGGGGTAAACTCTGGAAACACCATATATTTT

d_call: -
v_call: TRBV5-1
j_call: TRBJ2-7
clone_size: -
cdr3_aa: CASSLLGEADYEQYF
cdr3_nt: TGCGCCAGCAGCTTGTTGGGGGAGGCTGACTACGAGCAGTACTTC

d_call: -
v_call: TRBV7-8
j_call: TRBJ2-1
clone_size: once
cdr3_aa: CASSLGASNEQFF
cdr3_nt: TGTGCCAGCAGCTTAGGGGCCAGCAATGAGCAGTTCTTC

d_call: TRBD1
v_call: TRBV29-1
j_call: TRBJ2-7
clone_size: -
cdr3_aa: CSVRSQGVYEQYF
cdr3_nt: TGCAGCGTGCGTTCACAGGGGGTCTACGAGCAGTACTTC

d_call: -
v_call: TRBV9
j_call: TRBJ1-1
clone_size: -
cdr3_aa: CASSVGSRVDTEAFF
cdr3_nt: TGTGCCAGCAGCGTAGGGTCGAGGGTAGATACTGAAGCTTTCTTT

d_call: -
v_call: TRBV7-9
j_call: TRBJ2-7
clone_size: -
cdr3_aa: CASSLDVTIDSYEQYF
cdr3_nt: TGTGCCAGCAGCTTAGATGTGACAATAGATTCCTACGAGCAGTACTTC

d_call: -
v_call: TRBV9
j_call: TRBJ1-2
clone_size: once
cdr3_aa: CASSVGQGTKGYTF
cdr3_nt: TGTGCCAGCAGCGTAGGGCAGGGGACGAAGGGCTACACCTTC

d_call: -
v_call: TRBV4-3
j_call: TRBJ1-5
clone_size: -
cdr3_aa: CASSQASGQPQHF
cdr3_nt: TGCGCCAGCAGCCAAGCGTCCGGGCAGCCCCAGCATTTT

d_call: -
v_call: TRBV9
j_call: TRBJ1-4
clone_size: -
cdr3_aa: CASSVAGGGEKLFF
cdr3_nt: TGTGCCAGCAGCGTAGCGGGCGGGGGAGAAAAACTGTTTTTT

d_call: -
v_call: TRBV30
j_call: TRBJ1-1
clone_size: -
cdr3_aa: CAWSERVGTEAFF
cdr3_nt: TGTGCCTGGAGTGAGAGGGTTGGGACTGAAGCTTTCTTT

d_call: -
v_call: TRBV30
j_call: TRBJ2-7
clone_size: -
cdr3_aa: CAASGLFPYEQYF
cdr3_nt: TGTGCCGCAAGTGGACTTTTCCCGTACGAGCAGTACTTC

d_call: TRBD1
v_call: TRBV20-1
j_call: TRBJ2-7
clone_size: -
cdr3_aa: CSASVGQGEYF
cdr3_nt: TGCAGTGCTAGCGTGGGACAGGGCGAGTACTTC

d_call: -
v_call: TRBV2
j_call: TRBJ1-1
clone_size: once
cdr3_aa: CASSGGGVNTEAFF
cdr3_nt: TGTGCCAGCAGTGGAGGAGGAGTGAACACTGAAGCTTTCTTT

d_call: -
v_call: TRBV30
j_call: TRBJ1-5
clone_size: -
cdr3_aa: CAWSPWGGEGNQPQHF
cdr3_nt: TGTGCCTGGAGCCCTTGGGGGGGGGAGGGCAATCAGCCCCAGCATTTT

d_call: -
v_call: TRBV28
j_call: TRBJ1-4
clone_size: -
cdr3_aa: CASGVGSEKLFF
cdr3_nt: TGTGCCAGCGGAGTGGGGAGTGAAAAACTGTTTTTT

d_call: TRBD1
v_call: TRBV30
j_call: TRBJ1-1
clone_size: -
cdr3_aa: CAWRTGTWEAFF
cdr3_nt: TGTGCCTGGAGGACAGGGACTTGGGAAGCTTTCTTT

d_call: TRBD1
v_call: TRBV10-2
j_call: TRBJ2-5
clone_size: -
cdr3_aa: CASSESVVRGLETQYF
cdr3_nt: TGCGCCAGCAGTGAGTCAGTTGTCAGGGGGCTTGAGACCCAGTACTTC

d_call: TRBD1
v_call: TRBV6-5
j_call: TRBJ2-3
clone_size: -
cdr3_aa: CASTIRDRGTDTQYF
cdr3_nt: TGTGCCAGCACCATCCGGGACAGGGGCACAGATACGCAGTATTTT

d_call: -
v_call: TRBV5-1
j_call: TRBJ2-2
clone_size: -
cdr3_aa: CASSSSAGRNTGELFF
cdr3_nt: TGCGCCAGCAGCTCTTCCGCGGGACGAAACACCGGGGAGCTGTTTTTT

d_call: TRBD1
v_call: TRBV5-8
j_call: TRBJ2-3
clone_size: -
cdr3_aa: CASSSGTGAQYF
cdr3_nt: TGTGCCAGCAGCTCCGGGACAGGGGCGCAGTATTTT

d_call: TRBD2
v_call: TRBV6-5
j_call: TRBJ2-3
clone_size: -
cdr3_aa: CASSSSWAGDPDTQYF
cdr3_nt: TGTGCCAGCAGTTCGTCCTGGGCGGGGGATCCAGATACGCAGTATTTT

d_call: -
v_call: TRBV4-1
j_call: TRBJ2-6
clone_size: -
cdr3_aa: CASNTGIGSGANVLTF
cdr3_nt: TGCGCCAGCAATACAGGGATTGGCTCTGGGGCCAACGTCCTGACTTTC

d_call: TRBD2
v_call: TRBV15
j_call: TRBJ2-7
clone_size: -
cdr3_aa: CATSLMTSGNYEQYF
cdr3_nt: TGTGCCACCAGCCTCATGACTAGCGGAAACTACGAGCAGTACTTC

d_call: TRBD2
v_call: TRBV7-3
j_call: TRBJ2-1
clone_size: -
cdr3_aa: CASTPVASGRREQFF
cdr3_nt: TGTGCCAGCACCCCCGTGGCTAGCGGGAGGCGGGAGCAGTTCTTC

d_call: -
v_call: TRBV5-6
j_call: TRBJ1-3
clone_size: -
cdr3_aa: CASSLGGLSGNTIYF
cdr3_nt: TGTGCCAGCAGCTTGGGCGGACTCTCTGGAAACACCATATATTTT

d_call: TRBD1
v_call: TRBV6-5
j_call: TRBJ2-7
clone_size: -
cdr3_aa: CASSNGQGTSEQYF
cdr3_nt: TGTGCCAGCAGTAACGGACAGGGGACATCCGAGCAGTACTTC

d_call: -
v_call: TRBV25-1
j_call: TRBJ1-4
clone_size: -
cdr3_aa: CASSEAGANEKLFF
cdr3_nt: TGTGCCAGCAGTGAAGCCGGGGCTAATGAAAAACTGTTTTTT

d_call: TRBD1
v_call: TRBV18
j_call: TRBJ1-3
clone_size: -
cdr3_aa: CASSPPSFGQGISGNTIYF
cdr3_nt: TGTGCCAGCTCACCTCCATCCTTTGGACAGGGGATTTCTGGAAACACCATATATTTT

d_call: -
v_call: TRBV19
j_call: TRBJ2-2
clone_size: -
cdr3_aa: CASNHRGLGGELFF
cdr3_nt: TGTGCCAGTAACCACCGCGGGTTGGGCGGGGAGCTGTTTTTT

d_call: TRBD2
v_call: TRBV9
j_call: TRBJ2-3
clone_size: -
cdr3_aa: CASSGGGGGAADTQYF
cdr3_nt: TGTGCCAGCAGCGGGGGCGGGGGGGGCGCAGCAGATACGCAGTATTTT

d_call: -
v_call: TRBV30
j_call: TRBJ2-7
clone_size: -
cdr3_aa: CAWRGRRNYEQYF
cdr3_nt: TGTGCCTGGAGAGGCCGGCGGAACTACGAGCAGTACTTC

d_call: TRBD1
v_call: TRBV5-1
j_call: TRBJ2-1
clone_size: -
cdr3_aa: CASTDRVYNEQFF
cdr3_nt: TGCGCCAGCACGGACAGGGTGTACAATGAGCAGTTCTTC

d_call: TRBD1
v_call: TRBV6-5
j_call: TRBJ1-6
clone_size: -
cdr3_aa: CASRNTGQGNSPLHF
cdr3_nt: TGTGCCAGCAGAAACACGGGACAGGGAAATTCACCCCTCCACTTT

d_call: -
v_call: TRBV7-2
j_call: TRBJ1-5
clone_size: once
cdr3_aa: CASSLKRGNNQPQHF
cdr3_nt: TGTGCCAGCAGCTTAAAAAGAGGGAACAATCAGCCCCAGCATTTT

d_call: TRBD1
v_call: TRBV9
j_call: TRBJ2-1
clone_size: -
cdr3_aa: CASSDRGVGRLNNEQFF
cdr3_nt: TGTGCCAGCAGCGACAGGGGGGTTGGACGGCTTAACAATGAGCAGTTCTTC

d_call: TRBD2
v_call: TRBV10-3
j_call: TRBJ2-7
clone_size: -
cdr3_aa: CATRDYGTYEQYF
cdr3_nt: TGTGCCACCAGGGACTACGGTACCTACGAGCAGTACTTC

d_call: TRBD2
v_call: TRBV9
j_call: TRBJ2-1
clone_size: -
cdr3_aa: CASSETSGFSYNEQFF
cdr3_nt: TGTGCCAGCAGCGAGACTAGCGGTTTTTCCTACAATGAGCAGTTCTTC

d_call: TRBD1
v_call: TRBV5-6
j_call: TRBJ2-7
clone_size: -
cdr3_aa: CASSLGVGQAYEQYF
cdr3_nt: TGTGCCAGCAGCTTGGGGGTTGGACAGGCCTACGAGCAGTACTTC

d_call: -
v_call: TRBV10-3
j_call: TRBJ2-3
clone_size: -
cdr3_aa: CALLVGAADTQYF
cdr3_nt: TGTGCCCTCCTAGTTGGGGCCGCAGATACGCAGTATTTT

d_call: -
v_call: TRBV5-1
j_call: TRBJ1-1
clone_size: -
cdr3_aa: CASNRYRKVSTEAFF
cdr3_nt: TGCGCCAGCAACCGTTACAGGAAAGTTAGCACTGAAGCTTTCTTT

d_call: -
v_call: TRBV6-1
j_call: TRBJ1-1
clone_size: few
cdr3_aa: CASITLWGGGEAFF
cdr3_nt: TGTGCCAGTATAACTCTGTGGGGAGGTGGTGAAGCTTTCTTT

d_call: TRBD1
v_call: TRBV5-6
j_call: TRBJ1-6
clone_size: -
cdr3_aa: CASSLARGQGYSPLHF
cdr3_nt: TGTGCCAGCAGCTTGGCGAGGGGACAGGGATATTCACCCCTCCACTTT

d_call: -
v_call: TRBV14
j_call: TRBJ2-3
clone_size: -
cdr3_aa: CASSQRSGSTDTQYF
cdr3_nt: TGTGCCAGCAGCCAACGAAGCGGGAGCACAGATACGCAGTATTTT